These T cell receptor beta chains were read from a single sample in a study of shared clonotypes between healthy human individuals. Clones were sequenced by immunoSEQ multiplex PCR, and TCRdb holds only the in-frame ones, with some missing. The sample has hundreds of thousands of clones, less than 80% seen once. The specimen sequenced was memory CD4+ T cells sorted from blood. The origin of the receptors is a woman in her thirties in good health. Both conserved end residues are part of each CDR3. D genes are given only for firm matches. A row's size may be missing; if present it is once, few, many or a size class.

d_gene	abundance	j_gene	v_gene	CDR3aa	CDR3nt
TRBD1	-	TRBJ2-5	TRBV6-1	CASRGGQGKETQYF	TGTGCCAGCAGGGGGGGACAGGGAAAAGAGACCCAGTACTTC
-	-	TRBJ2-1	TRBV7-2	CASSLALSRGTSYNEQFF	TGTGCCAGCAGCTTAGCTCTAAGTAGGGGGACTTCCTACAATGAGCAGTTCTTC
TRBD1	-	TRBJ2-5	TRBV5-1	CASSARGQEQETQYF	TGCGCCAGCAGCGCGAGGGGACAGGAGCAAGAGACCCAGTACTTC
-	-	TRBJ2-5	TRBV5-1	CASSPGASLEETQYF	TGCGCCAGCAGCCCGGGAGCTAGTTTGGAAGAGACCCAGTACTTC
-	-	TRBJ1-2	TRBV27	CASSSAGANYGYTF	TGTGCCAGCAGTTCGGCAGGGGCCAACTATGGCTACACCTTC
-	-	TRBJ1-1	TRBV4-1	CASRQTFSLVENTEAFF	TGCGCCAGCAGGCAAACGTTCAGCTTAGTGGAGAACACTGAAGCTTTCTTT
-	-	TRBJ2-1	TRBV9	CASSRDSGANEQFF	TGTGCCAGCAGTCGGGACTCTGGGGCCAATGAGCAGTTCTTC
-	-	TRBJ1-4	TRBV30	CAWSLPIRAVGEKLFF	TGTGCCTGGAGCCTCCCGATCAGGGCAGTGGGGGAAAAACTGTTTTTT
-	-	TRBJ1-5	TRBV9	CASSEGTFQPQHF	TGTGCCAGCAGCGAAGGGACATTCCAGCCCCAGCATTTT
-	-	TRBJ1-2	TRBV7-9	CASSLGWGRGLDGYTF	TGTGCCAGCAGCTTAGGTTGGGGACGGGGTCTTGATGGCTACACCTTC
-	-	TRBJ2-7	TRBV19	CASSPPGPVGGEQYF	TGTGCCAGTAGTCCCCCCGGCCCCGTCGGCGGCGAGCAGTACTTC
TRBD2	-	TRBJ2-7	TRBV5-1	CASSPRTSGTYEQYF	TGCGCCAGCAGCCCCAGGACTAGCGGGACCTACGAGCAGTACTTC
-	-	TRBJ1-1	TRBV11-2	CASSLARDAEAFF	TGTGCCAGCAGCTTAGCCCGGGACGCTGAAGCTTTCTTT
-	-	TRBJ2-1	TRBV5-4	CAVRRSSSYNEQFF	TGTGCCGTCCGGAGGTCTAGCTCCTACAATGAGCAGTTCTTC
-	many	TRBJ2-5	TRBV11-2	CASCLQTSQVEQYF	TGTGCCAGCTGCCTGCAGACTAGTCAAGTGGAGCAGTACTTC
-	-	TRBJ1-1	TRBV5-1	CASSIGGYYTEAFF	TGCGCCAGCAGCATTGGGGGATACTACACTGAAGCTTTCTTT
TRBD2	-	TRBJ2-7	TRBV18	CASSPLASGEAHEQYF	TGTGCCAGCTCACCACTCGCTAGCGGGGAGGCGCACGAGCAGTACTTC
-	-	TRBJ1-4	TRBV6-5	CASSLNRVPNEKLFF	TGTGCCAGCAGTTTGAACAGGGTGCCTAATGAAAAACTGTTTTTT
-	many	TRBJ2-5	TRBV28	CASSLPSGHQETQYF	TGTGCCAGCAGTTTGCCGAGCGGGCACCAAGAGACCCAGTACTTC
-	-	TRBJ1-6	TRBV10-1	CASSRQNSPLHF	TGCGCCAGCAGCCGACAGAATTCACCCCTCCACTTT
-	few	TRBJ1-2	TRBV6-6	CASTSNAGRTNYGYTF	TGTGCCAGCACCTCAAACGCGGGGCGAACTAACTATGGCTACACCTTC
-	once	TRBJ1-1	TRBV18	CASSADGLNTEAFF	TGTGCCAGCTCAGCGGACGGCCTGAACACTGAAGCTTTCTTT
-	once	TRBJ2-2	TRBV29-1	CSVGGQSTGELFF	TGCAGCGTTGGGGGGCAGAGCACCGGGGAGCTGTTTTTT
-	-	TRBJ2-5	TRBV6-5	CASSQPGPQGTQYF	TGTGCCAGCAGTCAGCCGGGCCCCCAGGGGACCCAGTACTTC
-	-	TRBJ2-1	TRBV11-2	CASSLDGGVHEQFF	TGTGCCAGCAGCTTAGATGGAGGAGTCCATGAGCAGTTCTTC
TRBD2	-	TRBJ2-7	TRBV10-1	CASSALNSGNYEQYF	TGCGCCAGCAGTGCTCTGAATAGCGGGAACTACGAGCAGTACTTC
TRBD1	-	TRBJ2-1	TRBV7-9	CASSQGQGRRDEQFF	TGTGCCAGCAGCCAAGGACAGGGGAGGAGGGATGAGCAGTTCTTC
-	few	TRBJ1-5	TRBV5-1	CASSLSGGNQPQHF	TGCGCCAGCAGCTTGTCGGGGGGCAATCAGCCCCAGCATTTT
-	-	TRBJ2-7	TRBV27	CASSFIDRGRQYF	TGTGCCAGCAGTTTCATCGATAGGGGAAGGCAGTACTTC
-	-	TRBJ1-2	TRBV28	CASSSKAAAIYGYTF	TGTGCCAGCAGTTCCAAAGCTGCAGCGATCTATGGCTACACCTTC
TRBD1	few	TRBJ1-3	TRBV7-2	CASTNRGPYGNTIYF	TGTGCCAGCACCAACAGGGGGCCATATGGAAACACCATATATTTT
-	-	TRBJ1-3	TRBV7-9	CASSLDSLGGNTIYF	TGTGCCAGCAGCTTAGACTCGTTGGGGGGAAACACCATATATTTT
TRBD1	-	TRBJ1-2	TRBV18	CASSPTQGGNYGYTF	TGTGCCAGCTCACCCACACAGGGGGGGAACTATGGCTACACCTTC
TRBD2	-	TRBJ2-2	TRBV7-6	CASSLTSGSVAGELFF	TGTGCCAGCAGCCTTACTAGCGGGAGCGTGGCGGGGGAGCTGTTTTTT
-	-	TRBJ2-5	TRBV5-1	CASSLQRARETQYF	TGCGCCAGCAGCTTGCAAAGGGCCCGGGAGACCCAGTACTTC
-	-	TRBJ2-7	TRBV25-1	CASSGAYEQYF	TGTGCCAGCAGTGGTGCCTACGAGCAGTACTTC
-	-	TRBJ2-6	TRBV6-5	CASSPSFSGANVLTF	TGTGCCAGCAGTCCGTCCTTCTCTGGGGCCAACGTCCTGACTTTC
-	few	TRBJ1-2	TRBV19	CASGRGAGGNYGYTF	TGTGCCAGTGGTCGCGGGGCAGGTGGAAACTATGGCTACACCTTC